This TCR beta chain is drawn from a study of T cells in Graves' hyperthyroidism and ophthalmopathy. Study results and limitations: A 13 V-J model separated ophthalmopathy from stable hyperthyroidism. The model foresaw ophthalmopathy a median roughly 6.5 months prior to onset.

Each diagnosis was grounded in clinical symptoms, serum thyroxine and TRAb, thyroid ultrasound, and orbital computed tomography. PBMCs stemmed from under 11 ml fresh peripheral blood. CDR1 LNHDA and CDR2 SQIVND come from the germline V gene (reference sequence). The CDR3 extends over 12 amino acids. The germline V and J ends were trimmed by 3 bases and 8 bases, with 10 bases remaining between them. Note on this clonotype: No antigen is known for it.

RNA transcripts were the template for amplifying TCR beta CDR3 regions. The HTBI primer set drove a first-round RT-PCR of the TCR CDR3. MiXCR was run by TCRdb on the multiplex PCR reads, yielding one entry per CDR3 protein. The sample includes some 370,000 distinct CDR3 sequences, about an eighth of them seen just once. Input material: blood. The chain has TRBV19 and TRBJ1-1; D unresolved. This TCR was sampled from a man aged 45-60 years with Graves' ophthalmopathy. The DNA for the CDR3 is TGTGCCAGTAGTATGGGTAGGTCCGAAGCTTTCTTT. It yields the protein CASSMGRSEAFF.